Many counts were recorded for the clone carrying this T cell receptor beta chain. Germline V gives CDR1 SQVTM, CDR2 ANQGSEA. This CDR3 is 12 amino acids long. J lost 8 bases, V lost 7 bases, and 7 bases had no gene match. These data come from a study of early T cells in non-severe SARS-CoV-2 infection. TCRdb re-called the 5' RACE reads through MiXCR, storing one row per CDR3 protein. Counted here are 70,000 to 75,000 distinct CDR3 sequences, approximately 14% occurring once; the ten biggest clones make up roughly 13%. The chain uses TRBV29-1 and TRBJ1-2, with 10 bases matching TRBD1. This clonotype was sampled from an adult who was a healthcare worker with PCR-confirmed SARS-CoV-2 infection or an uninfected control (not recorded which). Sequenced: whole blood. CDR3 bases: TGCAGCGCTCTCGGGACAGGGGAAGGCTACACCTTC. Translating gives CSALGTGEGYTF.